This T cell receptor beta chain was identified during a study of cytomegalovirus exposure and HLA in healthy donors. Overall study: Falling in the Caucasian-associated ancestry cluster were 81% of approximately 410 genotyped donors. Findings and limits, study-wide: An analysis done earlier found most TCR beta V segments productive about 90% or about 30% of the time.

The PCR made use of 60 Vbeta and 13 Jbeta primers. Libraries were prepared by immunoSEQ multiplex PCR; TCRdb keeps only in-frame clonotypes and omits some of them. The table includes under 200,000 clones, around four fifths detected once. Note on this clone: Its antigen is as yet unknown.

The CDR3 is 16 residues long. V was pared by 0 bases and J by 0 bases, with 13 bases between. CDR1 SGDLS and CDR2 YYNGEE come from the germline V gene. Donors were nominally healthy when sampled, though unrecorded immune exposures were likely. Sequencing was carried out using PBMCs. The sequence was collected from a woman aged 45-65 years in good health and CMV-seronegative. The chain links TRBV9 to TRBJ2-7, with a tentative D call TRBD1 (5 bases). DNA for the CDR3: TGTGCCAGCAGCGTAGGGCAGGGCGCCCTCTCCTACGAGCAGTACTTC. It codes for CASSVGQGALSYEQYF.